This entry describes one TCR beta chain. This sample was taken from a study of blood T cell repertoires in COVID-19. Study summary: From the United States, Italy and Spain came samples of acute and convalescent COVID-19.

Data came from immunoSEQ multiplex PCR; TCRdb stores just in-frame clones and leaves some out. The sample has around 300,000 clones; roughly 88% are singletons. Sequencing was done on a sample of PBMCs or T cells enriched from blood (not recorded which). The receptor's source is a man aged 25 to 40 who had recovered from COVID-19.

CDR3 residues: CALGQGNEQFF. DNA of the CDR3: TGTGCCCTGGGACAGGGCAATGAGCAGTTCTTC. The genes are TRBV28 and TRBJ2-1; 9 nucleotides agree with TRBD1. The CDR3 has 11 residues. The V gene's germline CDR1 is MDHEN and CDR2 SYDVKM. The ends lost 11 bases at V and 6 bases at J; junction bases unmatched: 2.